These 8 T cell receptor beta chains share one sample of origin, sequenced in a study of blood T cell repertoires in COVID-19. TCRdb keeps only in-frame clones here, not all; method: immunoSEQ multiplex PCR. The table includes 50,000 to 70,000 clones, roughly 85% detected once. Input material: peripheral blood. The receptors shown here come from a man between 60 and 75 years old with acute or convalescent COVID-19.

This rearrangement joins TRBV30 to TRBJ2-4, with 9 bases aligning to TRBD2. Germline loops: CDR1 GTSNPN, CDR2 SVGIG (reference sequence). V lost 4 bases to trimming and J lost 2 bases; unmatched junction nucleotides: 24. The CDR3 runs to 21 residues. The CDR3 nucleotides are TGTGCCTGGACGGAGGGAGCGATTGTGGGGACTAGCTGGGGGACCAAAAACATTCAGTACTTC. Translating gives CAWTEGAIVGTSWGTKNIQYF. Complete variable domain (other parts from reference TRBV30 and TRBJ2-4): SQTIHQWPATLVQPVGSPLSLECTVEGTSNPNLYWYRQAAGRGLQLLFYSVGIGQISSEVPQNLSASRPQDRQFILSSKKLLLSDSGFYLCAWTEGAIVGTSWGTKNIQYFGAGTRLSVL.

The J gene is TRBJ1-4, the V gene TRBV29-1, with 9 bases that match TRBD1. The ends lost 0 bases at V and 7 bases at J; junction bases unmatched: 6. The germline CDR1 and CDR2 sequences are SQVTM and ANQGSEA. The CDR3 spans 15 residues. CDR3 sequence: CSVEDLTGGGEKLFF. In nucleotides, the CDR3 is TGCAGCGTTGAAGATCTTACAGGGGGCGGTGAAAAACTGTTTTTT.

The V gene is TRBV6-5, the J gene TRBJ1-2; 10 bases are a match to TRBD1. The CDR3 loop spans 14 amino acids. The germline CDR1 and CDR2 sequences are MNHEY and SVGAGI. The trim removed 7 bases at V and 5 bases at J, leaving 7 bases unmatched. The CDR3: CASKGGQGEYGYTF. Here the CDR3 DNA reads TGTGCCAGCAAGGGTGGACAGGGGGAATATGGCTACACCTTC.

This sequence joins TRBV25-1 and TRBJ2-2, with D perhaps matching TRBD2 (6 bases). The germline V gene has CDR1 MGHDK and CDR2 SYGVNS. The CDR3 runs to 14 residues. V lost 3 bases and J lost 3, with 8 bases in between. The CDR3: CASSEREDTGELFF. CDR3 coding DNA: TGTGCCAGCAGTGAGAGGGAGGACACCGGGGAGCTGTTTTTT.

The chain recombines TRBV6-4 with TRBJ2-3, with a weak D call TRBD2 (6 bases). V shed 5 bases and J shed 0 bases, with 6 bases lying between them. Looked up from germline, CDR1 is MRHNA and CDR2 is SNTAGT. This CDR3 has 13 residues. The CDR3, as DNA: TGTGCCAGCAGTAGCGGGAGCACAGATACGCAGTATTTT. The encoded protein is CASSSGSTDTQYF.

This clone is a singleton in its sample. CDR3 protein: CASASSGNTIYF. CDR3 DNA sequence: TGTGCCAGCGCCAGTTCAGGAAACACCATATATTTT. The chain couples TRBV30 to TRBJ1-3; D is unclear. The V gene lost 8 bases and the J gene lost 4 bases, with 12 bases spanning the gap. The CDR3 has 12 amino acids. The germline V gene has CDR1 GTSNPN and CDR2 SVGIG (reference sequence).

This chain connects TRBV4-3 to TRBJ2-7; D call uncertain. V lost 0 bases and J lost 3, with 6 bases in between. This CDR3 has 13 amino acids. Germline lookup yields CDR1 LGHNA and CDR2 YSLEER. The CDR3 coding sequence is TGCGCCAGCAGCCAAGAGAAGCGCTACGAGCAGTACTTC. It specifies CASSQEKRYEQYF.

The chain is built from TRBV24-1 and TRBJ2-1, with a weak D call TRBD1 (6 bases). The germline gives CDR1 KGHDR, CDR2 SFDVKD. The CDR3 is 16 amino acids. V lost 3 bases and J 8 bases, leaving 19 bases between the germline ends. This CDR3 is CATSDTSRTEIHEQFF. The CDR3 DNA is TGTGCCACCAGTGATACCTCCCGGACAGAAATCCATGAGCAGTTCTTC.